What follows are 10 T cell receptor beta chains derived from one specimen sequenced in a study of shared clonotypes between healthy human individuals. The method was immunoSEQ multiplex PCR; TCRdb's version includes in-frame clones alone and lacks a portion of them. This repertoire shows around 2,000,000 clones, roughly 91% found once; its top ten account for under 2%. CD45RO-negative cells were positively selected for CCR7, leaving out terminally differentiated effector memory CD45RA+ cells. The sequenced sample consisted of naive CD8+ T cells from PBMCs. These TCRs come from a man younger than 30 in good health. Some clones in this sample may be carry-over from other donors' samples.

The chain is built from TRBV27 and TRBJ1-5, with D possibly being TRBD1 (6 bases). The V end was cut by 5 bases, the J end by 6 bases, with 14 bases between. In germline, CDR1 is MNHEY, CDR2 SMNVEV (reference sequence). This CDR3 is 14 amino acids long. CDR3 coding DNA: TGTGCCAGCAGTCCCAGACAGGTTAGTCAGCCCCAGCATTTT. It is translated as CASSPRQVSQPQHF.

The chain combines TRBV27 with TRBJ1-2, with unresolved D. Per the germline V gene, CDR1 is MNHEY and CDR2 is SMNVEV (reference sequence). CDR3 length: 13 residues. V lost 8 bases and J 5 bases, leaving 15 bases between the germline ends. The CDR3 bases are TGTGCCAGCTCCGTCTCCGGCACTTATGGCTACACCTTC. Protein: CASSVSGTYGYTF.

The V call is TRBV10-3, the J call TRBJ2-1; 7 nucleotides align to TRBD2. After removal of 6 bases from V and 2 bases from J, the junction contained 10 bases not matched to a gene. The CDR3 is 16 amino acids. Germline values: CDR1 ENHRY, CDR2 SYGVKD. The CDR3 DNA follows: TGTGCCATCAGGGCCGAGACTAGCAGTACCTACAATGAGCAGTTCTTC. Protein: CAIRAETSSTYNEQFF.

The chain carries TRBV6-5 and TRBJ1-1; no firm D call. The CDR3 loop spans 14 amino acids. The V and J ends lost 0 bases and 4 bases respectively, with 9 bases between them. Germline V CDR1 and CDR2: MNHEY, SVGAGI. CDR3 DNA sequence: TGTGCCAGCAGTTACTCGGTAGACGGCACTGAAGCTTTCTTT. Amino acids: CASSYSVDGTEAFF.

This chain uses TRBV18 with TRBJ2-1; possibly TRBD2 for D (6 bases). The CDR3 consists of 16 residues. Germline V gene lookup returns CDR1 KGHSH and CDR2 LQKENI. Trimming took 3 bases from V and 5 from J, leaving 17 bases between them. The CDR3 region is CASSPYTTSPHNEQFF. CDR3 nucleotides: TGTGCCAGCTCACCTTATACTACTAGCCCCCACAATGAGCAGTTCTTC.

The chain carries TRBV10-3 and TRBJ2-1; D may be TRBD2 (6 bases). The CDR3 has 13 amino acids. CDR1 and CDR2 from the germline V gene are ENHRY and SYGVKD. V lost 10 bases, J lost 5 bases, and 15 bases lay in between. The CDR3 sequence: CATTRDSDNEQFF. Written as DNA, the CDR3 is TGTGCCACCACGAGGGACTCAGACAATGAGCAGTTCTTC.

This clone occurred once. The J gene is TRBJ2-3, the V gene TRBV7-9, with D possibly TRBD1 on 5 matching bases. This CDR3 is 17 amino acids long. Per germline, CDR1 SEHNR and CDR2 FQNEAQ (reference sequence). The ends were cut back, 2 bases at V and 2 bases at J, with 17 bases in the middle. The DNA of the CDR3 is TGTGCCAGCAGCTTACCCCGGACACGCTCTATCACAGATACGCAGTATTTT. Translating gives CASSLPRTRSITDTQYF.

V is TRBV27 and J is TRBJ2-3, with a possible D match to TRBD2 (5 bases). Per germline, CDR1 MNHEY and CDR2 SMNVEV (reference sequence). Trimming left V 5 bases short and J 2 bases short, with 11 bases between. The CDR3 totals 14 residues. DNA of the CDR3: TGTGCCAGCAGTACAACAGCGGTCACAGATACGCAGTATTTT. Amino acids: CASSTTAVTDTQYF.

A note on this clone: This sample includes further DNA sequences coding for the same CDR3. The chain uses TRBV19 and TRBJ2-1, with a tentative D call TRBD1 (6 bases). V lost 0 bases, J lost 0 bases, and 9 bases lay in between. The CDR3 loop spans 16 amino acids. Germline V gene lookup returns CDR1 LNHDA and CDR2 SQIVND (reference sequence). The CDR3 coding sequence is TGTGCCAGTAGTATAGATAGGGGGAGCTCCTACAATGAGCAGTTCTTC. Its protein product is CASSIDRGSSYNEQFF.

This chain links TRBV7-2 with TRBJ1-4; the D gene is possibly TRBD1 (6 bases). Germline CDR1 reads SGHTA; CDR2 reads FQGNSA. This CDR3 has 17 amino acids. V was cut by 5 bases and J by 7 bases, with 23 bases left in between. The CDR3 sequence: CASSPETYRERGEKLFF. The CDR3 DNA reads TGTGCCAGCAGCCCGGAAACTTACAGGGAAAGGGGTGAAAAACTGTTTTTT.